This T cell receptor (beta chain) was found in a study of cytomegalovirus exposure and HLA in healthy donors. Both 60 Vbeta primers and 13 Jbeta primers went into the PCR. Clones were sequenced by immunoSEQ multiplex PCR, and TCRdb holds only the in-frame ones, with some missing. Of approximately 150,000 clones in the sample, about four fifths are singletons; the top ten hold about 6.6%. Study-wide findings and caveats: TRBV6-2, TRBV6-3 and some other V segments were unresolvable in 87-base-pair reads. It was reported that the classifier diagnosed cytomegalovirus status with high specificity and sensitivity in both the original and validation cohorts.

This clone was seen just once. Its antigen remains unidentified. The CDR3 covers 15 residues. Germline CDR1 LGHNA, CDR2 YNFKEQ. The V and J ends lost 0 bases and 3 bases respectively, with 12 bases between them. The clonotype was recovered from a woman aged 40 to 55 in good health and CMV-seropositive. The J gene is TRBJ2-7, the V gene TRBV4-2; D perhaps matches TRBD1 (5 bases). Sequenced sample: PBMCs. CDR3 DNA: TGTGCCAGCAGCCAAGAGGGTGAAGGGGACTACGAGCAGTACTTC. This translates into CASSQEGEGDYEQYF.